This TCR beta chain was identified in a study of a mutant IDH1 vaccine in newly diagnosed glioma. Study context: Vaccines were first given 4-6 weeks after radiotherapy alone, or with temozolomide cycles.

Notes on this clone: The antigen remains undetermined.

CDR1 and CDR2 from the germline V gene are SGHRS and YFSETQ. The CDR3 runs 17 residues. V was clipped by 0 bases and J by 5 bases; unmatched bases: 11. Time point meaning: week 35, safety follow-up. Vaccination comprised doses that each held 300 ug of mutant IDH1 20-mer peptide, plus topical imiquimod. Data came from immunoSEQ multiplex PCR; TCRdb stores just in-frame clones and leaves some out. The data show 68,000 or so clones, roughly 84% seen once. This rearrangement joins TRBV5-1 to TRBJ2-1; TRBD2 aligns across 7 bases. Sequences were derived from PBMCs, sampled from a glioma patient whose treatment included an IDH1 peptide vaccine. The sequence was collected from a man younger than 35 with glioma. The CDR3 nucleotides are TGCGCCAGCAGCTTGGCCTCCGGACTAGGATTCCACAATGAGCAGTTCTTC. The encoded protein is CASSLASGLGFHNEQFF.